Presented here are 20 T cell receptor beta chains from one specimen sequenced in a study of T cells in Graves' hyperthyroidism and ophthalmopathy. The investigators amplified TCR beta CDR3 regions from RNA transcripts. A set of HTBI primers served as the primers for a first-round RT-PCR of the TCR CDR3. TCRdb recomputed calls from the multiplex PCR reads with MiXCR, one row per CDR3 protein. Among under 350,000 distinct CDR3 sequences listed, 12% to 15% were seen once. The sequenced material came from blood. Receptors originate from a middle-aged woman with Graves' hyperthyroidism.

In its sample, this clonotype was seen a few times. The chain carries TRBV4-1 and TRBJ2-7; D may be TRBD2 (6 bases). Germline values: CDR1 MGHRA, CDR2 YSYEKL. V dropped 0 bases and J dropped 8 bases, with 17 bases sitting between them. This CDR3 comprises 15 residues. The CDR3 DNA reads TGCGCCAGCAGCCAAGAATCGACTAGTCGCGTACAGCAGTACTTC. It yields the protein CASSQESTSRVQQYF.

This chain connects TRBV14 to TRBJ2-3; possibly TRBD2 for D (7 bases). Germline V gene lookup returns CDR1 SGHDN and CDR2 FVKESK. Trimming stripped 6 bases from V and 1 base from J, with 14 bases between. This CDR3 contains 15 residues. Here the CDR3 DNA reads TGTGCCAGCAGACTTGGGGGGGCTGGCACAGATACGCAGTATTTT. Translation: CASRLGGAGTDTQYF.

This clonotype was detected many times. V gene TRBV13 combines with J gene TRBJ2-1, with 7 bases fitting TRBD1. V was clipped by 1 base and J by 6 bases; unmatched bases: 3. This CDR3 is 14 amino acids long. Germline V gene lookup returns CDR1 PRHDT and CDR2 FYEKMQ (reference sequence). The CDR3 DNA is TGTGCCAGCAGCTTAGAGGCAGGGGGCAATGAGCAGTTCTTC. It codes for CASSLEAGGNEQFF.

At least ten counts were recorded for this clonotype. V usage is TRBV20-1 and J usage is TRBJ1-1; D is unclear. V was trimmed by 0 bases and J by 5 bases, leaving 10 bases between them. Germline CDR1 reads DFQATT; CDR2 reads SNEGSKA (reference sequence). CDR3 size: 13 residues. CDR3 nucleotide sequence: TGCAGTGCTAGAGAATCAGGTGGGACTGAAGCTTTCTTT. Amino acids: CSARESGGTEAFF.

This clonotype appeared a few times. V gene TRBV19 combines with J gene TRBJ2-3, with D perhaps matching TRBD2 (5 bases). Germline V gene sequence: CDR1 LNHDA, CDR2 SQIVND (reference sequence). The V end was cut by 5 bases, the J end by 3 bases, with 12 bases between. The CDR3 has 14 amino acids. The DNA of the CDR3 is TGTGCCAGTAGTGAGGGAAGGGTGACAGATACGCAGTATTTT. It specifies CASSEGRVTDTQYF. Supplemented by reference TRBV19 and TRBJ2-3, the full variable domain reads DGGITQSPKYLFRKEGQNVTLSCEQNLNHDAMYWYRQDPGQGLRLIYYSQIVNDFQKGDIAEGYSVSREKKESFPLTVTSAQKNPTAFYLCASSEGRVTDTQYFGPGTRLTVL.

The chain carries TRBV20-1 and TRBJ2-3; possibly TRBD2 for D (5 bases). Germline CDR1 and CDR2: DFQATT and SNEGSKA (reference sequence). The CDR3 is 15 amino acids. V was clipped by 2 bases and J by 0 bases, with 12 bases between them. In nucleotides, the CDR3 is TGCAGTGCTAGAATGGCAGGACTTAGCACAGATACGCAGTATTTT. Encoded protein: CSARMAGLSTDTQYF.

The CDR3 DNA sequence: TGTGCCACCAGCAGTATAGGTCTGGGGGGGGAGCAGTACTTC. This gives the protein CATSSIGLGGEQYF. The V gene is TRBV15, the J gene TRBJ2-7; TRBD2 matches at 7 bases. Per the germline V gene, CDR1 is LNHNV and CDR2 is YYDKDF (reference sequence). The CDR3 consists of 14 residues. V was pared by 3 bases and J by 7 bases, with 9 bases of the junction left unmatched.

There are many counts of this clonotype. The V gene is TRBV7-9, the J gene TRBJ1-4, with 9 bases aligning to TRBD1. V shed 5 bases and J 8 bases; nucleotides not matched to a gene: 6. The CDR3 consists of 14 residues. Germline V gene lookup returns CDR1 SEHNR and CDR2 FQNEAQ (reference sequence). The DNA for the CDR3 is TGTGCCAGCAGCCCTGTCACAGGGGGCGAAAAACTGTTTTTT. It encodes CASSPVTGGEKLFF.

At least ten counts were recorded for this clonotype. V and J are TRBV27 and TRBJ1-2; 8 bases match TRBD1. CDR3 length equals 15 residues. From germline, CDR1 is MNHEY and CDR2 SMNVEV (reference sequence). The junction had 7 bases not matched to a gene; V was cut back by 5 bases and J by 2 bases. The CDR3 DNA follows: TGTGCCAGCAGTCCTGGGACAGGCCTAAACTATGGCTACACCTTC. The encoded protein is CASSPGTGLNYGYTF.

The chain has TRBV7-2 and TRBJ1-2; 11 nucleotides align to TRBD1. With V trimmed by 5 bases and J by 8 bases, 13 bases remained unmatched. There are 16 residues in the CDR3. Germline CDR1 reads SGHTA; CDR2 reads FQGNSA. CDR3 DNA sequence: TGTGCCAGCAGCCCAAAAGTAGGACAGGGGGCTGTAGGCTACACCTTC. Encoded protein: CASSPKVGQGAVGYTF.

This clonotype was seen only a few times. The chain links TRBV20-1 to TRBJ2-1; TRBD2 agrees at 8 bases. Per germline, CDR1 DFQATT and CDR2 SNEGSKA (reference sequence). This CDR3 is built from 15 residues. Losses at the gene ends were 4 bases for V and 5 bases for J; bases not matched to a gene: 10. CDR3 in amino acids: CSATPGLGINNEQFF. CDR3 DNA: TGCAGTGCTACCCCGGGACTAGGGATAAACAATGAGCAGTTCTTC.

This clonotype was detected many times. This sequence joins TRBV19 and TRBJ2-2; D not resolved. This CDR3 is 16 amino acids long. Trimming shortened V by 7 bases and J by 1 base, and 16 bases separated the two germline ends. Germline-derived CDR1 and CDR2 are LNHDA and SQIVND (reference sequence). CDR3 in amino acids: CASTRRAGGNTGELFF. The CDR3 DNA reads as TGTGCCAGTACCCGACGGGCAGGTGGGAACACCGGGGAGCTGTTTTTT. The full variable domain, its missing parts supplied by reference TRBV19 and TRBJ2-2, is DGGITQSPKYLFRKEGQNVTLSCEQNLNHDAMYWYRQDPGQGLRLIYYSQIVNDFQKGDIAEGYSVSREKKESFPLTVTSAQKNPTAFYLCASTRRAGGNTGELFFGEGSRLTVL.

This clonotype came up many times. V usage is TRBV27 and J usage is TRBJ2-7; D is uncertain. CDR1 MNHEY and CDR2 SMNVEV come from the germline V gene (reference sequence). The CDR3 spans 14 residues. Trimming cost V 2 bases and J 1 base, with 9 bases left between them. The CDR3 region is CASSLKAFSYEQYF. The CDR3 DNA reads TGTGCCAGCAGTTTAAAGGCTTTTTCCTACGAGCAGTACTTC.

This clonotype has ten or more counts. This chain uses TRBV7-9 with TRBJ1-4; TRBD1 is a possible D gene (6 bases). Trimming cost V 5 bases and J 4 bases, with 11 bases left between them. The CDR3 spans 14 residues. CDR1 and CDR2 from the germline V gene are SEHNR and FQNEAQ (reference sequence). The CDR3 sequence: CASSDDRINEKLFF. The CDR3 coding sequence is TGTGCCAGCAGCGACGACAGGATTAATGAAAAACTGTTTTTT.

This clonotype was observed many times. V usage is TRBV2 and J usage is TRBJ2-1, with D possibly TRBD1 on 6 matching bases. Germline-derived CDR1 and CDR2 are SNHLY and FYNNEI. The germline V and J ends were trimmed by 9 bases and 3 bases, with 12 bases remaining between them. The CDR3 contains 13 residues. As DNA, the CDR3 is TGTGCCAGTAACAGGGCTAACTACAATGAGCAGTTCTTC. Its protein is CASNRANYNEQFF.

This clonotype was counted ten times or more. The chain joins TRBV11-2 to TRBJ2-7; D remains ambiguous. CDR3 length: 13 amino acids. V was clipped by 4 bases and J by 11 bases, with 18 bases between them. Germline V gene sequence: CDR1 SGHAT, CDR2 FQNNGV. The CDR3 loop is CASSSPPTGPEYF. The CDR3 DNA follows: TGTGCCAGCAGCTCCCCCCCGACGGGCCCGGAGTACTTC.

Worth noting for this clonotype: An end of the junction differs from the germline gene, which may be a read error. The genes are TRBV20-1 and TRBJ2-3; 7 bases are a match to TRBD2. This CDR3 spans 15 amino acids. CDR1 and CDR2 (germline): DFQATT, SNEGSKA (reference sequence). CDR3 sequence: CGARIPGGRADTQYF. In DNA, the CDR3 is TGCGGTGCTAGGATCCCCGGCGGGAGAGCAGATACGCAGTATTTT.

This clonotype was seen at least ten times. The CDR3 loop is CASSETPGGSYEQYF. In DNA form, the CDR3 reads TGTGCCAGCAGTGAGACCCCAGGCGGGAGCTACGAGCAGTACTTC. J is TRBJ2-7 and V is TRBV6-1; 7 positions agree with TRBD2. The CDR3 is 15 residues long. V trimming: 3 bases; J trimming: 3 bases; junction bases outside the gene matches: 8. In germline, CDR1 is MNHNS, CDR2 SASEGT.

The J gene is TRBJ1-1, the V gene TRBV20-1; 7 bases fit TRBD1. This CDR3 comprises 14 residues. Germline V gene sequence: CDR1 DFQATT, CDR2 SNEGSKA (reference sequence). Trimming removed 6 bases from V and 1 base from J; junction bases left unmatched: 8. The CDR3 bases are TGCAGTGCGGGAACAGGGGCTCGGAACACTGAAGCTTTCTTT. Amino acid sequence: CSAGTGARNTEAFF.

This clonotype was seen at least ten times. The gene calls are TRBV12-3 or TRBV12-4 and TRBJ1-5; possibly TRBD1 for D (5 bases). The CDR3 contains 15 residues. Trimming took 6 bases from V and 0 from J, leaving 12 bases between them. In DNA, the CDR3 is TGTGCCAGCAGGCTTACAGGTGGTAGCAATCAGCCCCAGCATTTT. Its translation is CASRLTGGSNQPQHF.